This T cell receptor beta chain derives from a study of cytomegalovirus exposure and HLA in healthy donors. The wider study: The approximately 690 first-cohort repertoires and the approximately 110 validation repertoires shared the same platform, a later analysis reported. Whole-study findings and limits: The authors confirmed in vitro that a few CMV-associated chains were specific for CMV antigens.

The assay was immunoSEQ multiplex PCR, and TCRdb's table has in-frame clones only and misses some. This sample yields roughly 150,000 clones, of which around nine tenths are seen a single time; almost 3% belongs to the top ten. Only one count was recorded for this clone. Its antigen is not known. Germline trimming cut 10 bases from V and 0 bases from J; bases unmatched to any gene: 14. The CDR3 has 16 amino acids. CDR1 and CDR2 (germline): LNHDA, SQIVND (reference sequence). The specimen was PBMCs. The sequence was obtained from a man younger than 35 in good health and CMV-seronegative. This rearrangement joins TRBV19 to TRBJ1-2; 7 nucleotides match TRBD1. The CDR3 region is CATSPGTVQANYGYTF. CDR3 bases: TGTGCCACGTCACCCGGGACAGTACAAGCTAACTATGGCTACACCTTC.